Sequencing of this T cell receptor (beta chain) was carried out in a study of T-cell memory formation after mild COVID-19. General study points: Memory sampled before infection contained some responding clones, suggesting cross-reactive memory joined.

Sample barcodes and UMIs were carried by the TCR alpha and TCR beta cDNA libraries that 5'RACE generated with constant-segment primers. One entry per CDR3 protein results from TCRdb running MiXCR on the 5' RACE reads. The profile shows hundreds of thousands of distinct CDR3 sequences, under 25% of them singletons. About this clonotype: The antigen is undetermined.

This CDR3 has 15 amino acids. Germline CDR1 reads SGHTS; CDR2 reads YDEGEE. V lost 2 bases and J lost 0, with 12 bases in between. This receptor was taken from a man aged 18 to 35 who had mild COVID-19 (a few samples of this study predate the infection). Cell type and time point are not known. The sample comprised PBMCs or a T cell subset sorted from them (not recorded which). The rearrangement joins TRBV5-8 to TRBJ2-7; D is perhaps TRBD1 (6 bases). CDR3 amino acids: CASSLGGLDSYEQYF. Here the CDR3 DNA reads TGTGCCAGCAGCTTAGGGGGTCTAGACTCCTACGAGCAGTACTTC.